The 10 T cell receptor beta chains presented below share a single source sample, sequenced in a study of T cell responses to AZD1222 COVID-19 vaccine. Clones were read by immunoSEQ multiplex PCR, and TCRdb kept only the in-frame ones, dropping some. In the table there are over 100,000 clones, 90% of which are singletons. The starting material was peripheral blood, obtained on day 0 of AZD1222 vaccination. These receptor sequences come from an adult in good health.

The chain carries TRBV24-1 and TRBJ2-3; weak D call: TRBD1 (6 bases). The CDR3 is 13 residues long. Trimming removed 5 bases at V and 2 bases at J, with 7 bases between. Germline V gene sequence: CDR1 KGHDR, CDR2 SFDVKD. The CDR3 sequence is CATSGDNTDTQYF. The CDR3 DNA sequence: TGTGCCACCAGTGGGGACAACACAGATACGCAGTATTTT.

The chain uses TRBV18 and TRBJ2-7; D is perhaps TRBD1 or TRBD2 (5 bases each). The CDR3 spans 18 residues. The germline V gene encodes CDR1 KGHSH and CDR2 LQKENI. The germline V and J ends were trimmed by 3 bases and 4 bases, with 25 bases remaining between them. The CDR3 coding sequence is TGTGCCAGCTCACCGAGACCCGGGACCCAATTTCAAAGGTACGAGCAGTACTTC. Translation: CASSPRPGTQFQRYEQYF.

In its sample, this clone was seen a few times. The chain couples TRBV6-5 to TRBJ2-3; a weak D match, TRBD2 (6 bases). The CDR3 covers 13 residues. Trimming pared 5 bases from V and 4 bases from J, leaving 10 bases between. Germline CDR1 reads MNHEY; CDR2 reads SVGAGI. In nucleotides, the CDR3 is TGTGCCAGCAGTCCGCCGGGGGCAGATACGCAGTATTTT. Amino acid sequence: CASSPPGADTQYF.

There are a few counts of this clone. The chain links TRBV7-2 to TRBJ2-3; no reliable D call. Trimming took off 0 bases at V and 4 bases at J, with 8 bases between the two ends. The CDR3 has 14 residues. Germline values: CDR1 SGHTA, CDR2 FQGNSA. The CDR3: CASSLAPAADTQYF. DNA of the CDR3: TGTGCCAGCAGCTTAGCCCCCGCGGCAGATACGCAGTATTTT.

The J gene is TRBJ1-3, the V gene TRBV9, with D possibly being TRBD1 (6 bases). CDR3 length: 17 residues. Germline CDR1 SGDLS, CDR2 YYNGEE. Trimming took off 1 base at V and 0 bases at J, with 14 bases between the two ends. CDR3 sequence reads: CASSVRSQGDSGNTIYF. The CDR3 DNA is TGTGCCAGCAGCGTAAGGTCACAGGGCGACTCTGGAAACACCATATATTTT.

V usage is TRBV2 and J usage is TRBJ1-2; the match to TRBD1 covers 8 bases. Germline CDR1 reads SNHLY; CDR2 reads FYNNEI. V lost 8 bases, J lost 6 bases, and 8 bases stayed unmatched. The CDR3 loop spans 13 amino acids. The CDR3 protein is CASRAGGANGYTF. CDR3 coding DNA: TGTGCCAGCCGCGCAGGGGGCGCAAATGGCTACACCTTC.

The rearrangement joins TRBV24-1 to TRBJ1-4; tentatively, D is TRBD1 (6 bases). The CDR3 is 14 residues long. Trimming pared 9 bases from V and 1 base from J, leaving 11 bases between. Per germline, CDR1 KGHDR and CDR2 SFDVKD. CDR3 DNA sequence: TGTGCCACCGCGGGGGGCAGAACTAATGAAAAACTGTTTTTT. This gives the protein CATAGGRTNEKLFF.

This chain links TRBV6-5 with TRBJ2-1; TRBD1 aligns across 8 bases. The CDR3 runs to 13 residues. The V and J ends lost 6 bases and 9 bases, in that order; junction bases with no gene match: 7. Germline values: CDR1 MNHEY, CDR2 SVGAGI. CDR3 coding DNA: TGTGCCAGCAGCCCCCAGGACAGGGTTGAGCAGTTCTTC. It translates to CASSPQDRVEQFF.

V gene TRBV20-1 combines with J gene TRBJ1-5, with no clear D. Trimming removed 3 bases at V and 6 bases at J, with 15 bases between. Germline lookup yields CDR1 DFQATT and CDR2 SNEGSKA (reference sequence). The CDR3 sequence is 14 residues long. CDR3 sequence reads: CSASIGVAPQPQHF. The CDR3 DNA follows: TGCAGTGCTAGTATTGGGGTCGCACCTCAGCCCCAGCATTTT.

The chain uses TRBV5-1 and TRBJ1-2; tentative D call: TRBD1 (6 bases). Between the trimmed V and J ends, which lost 0 bases and 5 bases, there was a span of 20 bases. Looked up from germline, CDR1 is SGHRS and CDR2 is YFSETQ. This CDR3 has 17 residues. The CDR3 reads CASSLGTAGSDGYGYTF. For the CDR3, the DNA is TGCGCCAGCAGCTTGGGGACAGCAGGGTCAGACGGTTATGGCTACACCTTC.